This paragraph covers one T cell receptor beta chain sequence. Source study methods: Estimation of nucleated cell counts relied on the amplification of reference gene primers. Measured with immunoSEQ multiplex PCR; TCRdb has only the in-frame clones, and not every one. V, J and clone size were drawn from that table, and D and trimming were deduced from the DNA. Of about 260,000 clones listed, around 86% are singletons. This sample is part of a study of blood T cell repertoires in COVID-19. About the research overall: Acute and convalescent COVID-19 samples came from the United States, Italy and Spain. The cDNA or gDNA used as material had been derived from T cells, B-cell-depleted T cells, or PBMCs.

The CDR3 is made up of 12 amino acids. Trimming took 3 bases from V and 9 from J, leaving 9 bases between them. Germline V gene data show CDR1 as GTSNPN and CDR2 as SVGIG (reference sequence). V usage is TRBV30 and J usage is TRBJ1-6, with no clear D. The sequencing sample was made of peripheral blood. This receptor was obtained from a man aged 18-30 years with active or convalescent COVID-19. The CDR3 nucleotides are TGTGCCTGGAGCCCAACAGTTTCACCCCTCCACTTT. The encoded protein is CAWSPTVSPLHF.